The 27 T cell receptor beta chains below all came from one sample that was sequenced in a study of OX40 agonist ivuxolimab in advanced cancers. Sequencing used immunoSEQ multiplex PCR; TCRdb keeps in-frame clones, though not all of them. The sample has tens of thousands of clones; 75% to 95% are singletons. The sequencing used CD4+ or CD8+ T cells sorted from blood, collected in a trial of the OX40 agonist ivuxolimab. The receptors shown here come from an adult with an advanced solid tumor such as melanoma, head and neck, liver or kidney cancer.

This chain joins TRBV9 and TRBJ2-2, with 11 bases lining up with TRBD2. Germline V gene data show CDR1 as SGDLS and CDR2 as YYNGEE. The CDR3 covers 17 residues. With 0 bases clipped from V and 4 bases from J, the junction kept 5 bases outside the gene matches. DNA of the CDR3: TGTGCCAGCAGCGTAGCACTAGCGGGAGCTAGCACCGGGGAGCTGTTTTTT. Amino acids: CASSVALAGASTGELFF. Using reference TRBV9 and TRBJ2-2 for the parts outside the CDR3, the full variable domain is DSGVTQTPKHLITATGQRVTLRCSPRSGDLSVYWYQQSLDQGLQFLIQYYNGEERAKGNILERFSAQQFPDLHSELNLSSLELGDSALYFCASSVALAGASTGELFFGEGSRLTVL.

The chain is built from TRBV28 and TRBJ2-7, with 7 positions matching TRBD1. The CDR3 consists of 14 residues. The J segment lost 2 bases and the V segment lost 7 bases, leaving 8 bases of the junction unmatched. Germline loops: CDR1 MDHEN, CDR2 SYDVKM. The DNA of the CDR3 is TGTGCCAGCATCTCCGGGACAGAGGCCTACGAGCAGTACTTC. Translated: CASISGTEAYEQYF.

The V and J genes are TRBV5-6 and TRBJ1-2, with D uncertain. The germline V gene has CDR1 SGHDT and CDR2 YYEEEE. The CDR3 covers 13 residues. Deletions cut 1 base from V and 4 bases from J, with 8 bases between. Written as DNA, the CDR3 is TGTGCCAGCAGCTTGAGGAGACTCTATGGCTACACCTTC. Residues: CASSLRRLYGYTF.

The gene calls are TRBV28 and TRBJ2-5, with a weak D call TRBD2 (5 bases). Trimming left V 5 bases short and J 5 bases short, with 12 bases between. Germline V lookup: CDR1 MDHEN, CDR2 SYDVKM. The CDR3 spans 13 residues. This CDR3 reads CASSTGSQETQYF. The CDR3 bases are TGTGCCAGCAGTACGGGATCCCAGGAGACCCAGTACTTC. The full variable domain, with the rest looked up from reference TRBV28 and TRBJ2-5, is DVKVTQSSRYLVKRTGEKVFLECVQDMDHENMFWYRQDPGLGLRLIYFSYDVKMKEKGDIPEGYSVSREKKERFSLILESASTNQTSMYLCASSTGSQETQYFGPGTRLLVL.

V usage is TRBV5-6 and J usage is TRBJ1-1; no clear D. CDR3 length equals 11 residues. CDR1 is SGHDT and CDR2 is YYEEEE in the germline V gene. Trimming took off 1 base at V and 2 bases at J, with 0 bases between the two ends. The CDR3 loop is CASSLNTEAFF. The CDR3 DNA is TGTGCCAGCAGCTTGAACACTGAAGCTTTCTTT.

The CDR3 protein is CASSSGSGRRETQYF. The CDR3 DNA reads as TGCGCCAGCAGCTCCGGATCCGGAAGGCGAGAGACCCAGTACTTC. The J gene is TRBJ2-5, the V gene TRBV5-1; D is uncertain. The V end lost 3 bases, the J end lost 4 bases, and 16 bases lay between the germline ends. CDR1 SGHRS and CDR2 YFSETQ come from the germline V gene. CDR3 length: 15 residues.

The CDR3 is CASSLGQRIGTTHLEQFF. The CDR3 region has the DNA TGCGCCAGCAGCTTGGGACAGAGGATAGGGACTACCCATCTAGAGCAGTTCTTC. The V call is TRBV5-1, the J call TRBJ2-1, with 7 bases that match TRBD2. From germline, CDR1 is SGHRS and CDR2 YFSETQ. V dropped 0 bases and J dropped 10; count of bases not matched to a gene: 19. The CDR3 consists of 18 residues.

The CDR3 coding sequence is TGCGCCAGCAGCGGATCAGGGGGAGCTAACTATGGCTACACCTTC. Translating it yields CASSGSGGANYGYTF. This rearrangement joins TRBV5-1 to TRBJ1-2; 7 bases line up with TRBD1. The germline CDR1 and CDR2 sequences are SGHRS and YFSETQ. The trim removed 4 bases at V and 0 bases at J, leaving 6 bases unmatched. This CDR3 spans 15 amino acids.

The V and J genes are TRBV28 and TRBJ2-7, with 13 bases lining up with TRBD2. Per the germline V gene, CDR1 is MDHEN and CDR2 is SYDVKM. V gave up 3 bases and J gave up 2 bases; unmatched junction bases: 1. The CDR3 sequence is 15 residues long. CDR3 amino acids: CASSFGLAGAYEQYF. Written as DNA, the CDR3 is TGTGCCAGCAGTTTCGGACTAGCGGGAGCCTACGAGCAGTACTTC.

This clone appeared once. The chain uses TRBV27 and TRBJ2-5, with a tentative D call TRBD1 (5 bases). Germline V gives CDR1 MNHEY, CDR2 SMNVEV (reference sequence). Trimming took 0 bases from V and 2 from J, leaving 10 bases between them. This CDR3 contains 15 residues. The CDR3 region is CASSLSHGQQETQYF. The CDR3 coding sequence is TGTGCCAGCAGTTTATCCCATGGACAACAAGAGACCCAGTACTTC.

V is TRBV21-1 and J is TRBJ2-2; the table calls TRBD2, which could not be checked here. TRBV21-1 is a pseudogene segment. The CDR3 runs 15 residues. CDR3 nucleotides: TGTGCCAGCACCTTCATCTCCGGGGACACCGGGGAGCTGTTTTTT. Translating it yields CASTFISGDTGELFF.

The rearrangement uses TRBV10-3 and TRBJ1-5; D is uncertain. The V and J ends lost 2 bases and 12 bases respectively, with 14 bases between them. The CDR3 runs 13 residues. Germline values: CDR1 ENHRY, CDR2 SYGVKD. CDR3 protein: CAISERVQESQHF. The DNA for the CDR3 is TGTGCCATCAGTGAGAGGGTTCAGGAGAGCCAGCATTTT.

The chain has TRBV5-1 and TRBJ2-2; D is ambiguous. Germline V lookup: CDR1 SGHRS, CDR2 YFSETQ. The CDR3 sequence is 14 residues long. The germline V and J ends were trimmed by 1 base and 0 bases, with 4 bases remaining between them. The CDR3: CASSLSANTGELFF. The CDR3 DNA reads TGCGCCAGCAGCTTGAGTGCGAACACCGGGGAGCTGTTTTTT.

In its sample, this clone was seen once. The CDR3 region is CASSQGWAGGDTQYF. CDR3 nucleotide sequence: TGCGCCAGCAGCCAAGGATGGGCAGGGGGAGATACGCAGTATTTT. V is TRBV4-3 and J is TRBJ2-3, with 7 positions matching TRBD1. Germline-derived CDR1 and CDR2 are LGHNA and YSLEER. The length of the CDR3 is 15 residues. J lost 5 bases, V lost 1 base, and 6 bases had no gene match.

The chain employs TRBV18 and TRBJ2-5; D perhaps matches TRBD1 (5 bases). Germline CDR1 is KGHSH and CDR2 is LQKENI. Trimming took 0 bases from V and 5 from J, leaving 10 bases between them. The CDR3 is made up of 14 amino acids. The DNA for the CDR3 is TGTGCCAGCTCACCACCCAGCAGGGTCGAGACCCAGTACTTC. Its translation is CASSPPSRVETQYF.

This rearrangement joins TRBV5-4 to TRBJ2-5; the D gene is possibly TRBD2 (5 bases). The V gene lost 3 bases and the J gene lost 2 bases, with 11 bases spanning the gap. CDR3 length equals 14 residues. The V gene's germline CDR1 is SGHNT and CDR2 YYREEE (reference sequence). DNA of the CDR3: TGTGCCAGCAGCTCGGCGGGTGGGCAAGAGACCCAGTACTTC. Residues: CASSSAGGQETQYF.

This chain connects TRBV5-4 to TRBJ2-2, with 10 bases aligning to TRBD2. The CDR3 runs 16 residues. CDR1 and CDR2 from the germline V gene are SGHNT and YYREEE (reference sequence). The trim removed 4 bases at V and 1 base at J, leaving 4 bases unmatched. The CDR3 DNA follows: TGTGCCAGCAGCCCGGGGACTAGCGTGAACACCGGGGAGCTGTTTTTT. This gives the protein CASSPGTSVNTGELFF.

The chain couples TRBV19 to TRBJ1-1, with D unresolved. The length of the CDR3 is 15 residues. Germline V CDR1 and CDR2: LNHDA, SQIVND (reference sequence). V was pared by 1 base and J by 0 bases, with 9 bases between. CDR3 sequence: CASSIGLGLNTEAFF. In DNA, the CDR3 is TGTGCCAGTAGTATAGGGCTGGGCTTGAACACTGAAGCTTTCTTT.

J is TRBJ2-1 and V is TRBV5-4; either TRBD1 or TRBD2 may fit D (5 bases each). The CDR3 is made up of 14 amino acids. Germline values: CDR1 SGHNT, CDR2 YYREEE (reference sequence). V gave up 5 bases and J gave up 8 bases, with 17 bases separating them. The DNA for the CDR3 is TGTGCCAGCAGGCCGGGACCCTCGGGCGATGAGCAGTTCTTC. Its translation is CASRPGPSGDEQFF.

This rearrangement joins TRBV18 to TRBJ1-5; 7 bases fit TRBD1. J was trimmed by 1 base and V by 5 bases; bases with no gene match: 8. In germline, CDR1 is KGHSH, CDR2 LQKENI. This CDR3 comprises 16 residues. The CDR3 protein is CASSLGTVLSNQPQHF. CDR3 nucleotide sequence: TGTGCCAGCTCATTAGGGACAGTTCTCAGCAATCAGCCCCAGCATTTT.

The chain links TRBV10-3 to TRBJ2-5; TRBD1 is a possible D gene (6 bases). Trimming took 8 bases from V and 1 from J, leaving 11 bases between them. There are 13 residues in the CDR3. In germline, CDR1 is ENHRY, CDR2 SYGVKD. CDR3 sequence: CAICRDIQETQYF. CDR3 sequence (DNA): TGTGCCATCTGCCGGGACATCCAAGAGACCCAGTACTTC.

This chain joins TRBV14 and TRBJ2-5; D possibly corresponds to TRBD1 (5 bases). Trimming took off 3 bases at V and 2 bases at J, with 10 bases between the two ends. This CDR3 is built from 14 residues. Germline CDR1 and CDR2: SGHDN and FVKESK. As DNA, the CDR3 is TGTGCCAGCAGCCATCCCGACAGTCAAGAGACCCAGTACTTC. Protein sequence: CASSHPDSQETQYF.

CDR3 residues: CASSLPIYEQYF. The CDR3 nucleotides are TGCGCCAGCAGTTTACCGATCTACGAGCAGTACTTC. This sequence joins TRBV23-1 and TRBJ2-7; D remains ambiguous. TRBV23-1 has ORF status, its function being uncertain. The CDR3 is made up of 12 amino acids. V gave up 5 bases and J gave up 3 bases, with 8 bases separating them.

The chain joins TRBV7-9 to TRBJ2-3; no definite D call. This CDR3 has 14 residues. Trimming left V 5 bases short and J 1 base short, with 10 bases between. The V gene's germline CDR1 is SEHNR and CDR2 FQNEAQ (reference sequence). The DNA of the CDR3 is TGTGCCAGCAGCAATCCAGCCCGCACAGATACGCAGTATTTT. Translating it yields CASSNPARTDTQYF.

The chain uses TRBV28 and TRBJ1-1; tentative D call: TRBD1 (5 bases). Germline V gives CDR1 MDHEN, CDR2 SYDVKM. This CDR3 is built from 14 residues. V lost 4 bases to trimming and J lost 6 bases, with 15 bases between them. This CDR3 reads CASSWASMGAEAFF. For the CDR3, the DNA is TGTGCCAGCAGTTGGGCTTCTATGGGGGCTGAAGCTTTCTTT.

The genes are TRBV18 and TRBJ1-4, with D possibly TRBD1 on 6 matching bases. Deletions cut 7 bases from V and 13 bases from J, with 16 bases between. Germline V gives CDR1 KGHSH, CDR2 LQKENI. The CDR3 has 12 amino acids. CDR3 protein: CASLTSQGGLFF. CDR3 in DNA: TGTGCCAGCTTAACCTCACAGGGAGGACTGTTTTTT.

The rearrangement links TRBV21-1 to TRBJ2-7. TRBV21-1 is recorded as a pseudogene. There are 18 residues in the CDR3. The CDR3 bases are TGTGCCAGCAGCAAAAAACAACCCCCCGGGGCTTTTGGCTACGAGCAGTACTTC. Its protein is CASSKKQPPGAFGYEQYF.